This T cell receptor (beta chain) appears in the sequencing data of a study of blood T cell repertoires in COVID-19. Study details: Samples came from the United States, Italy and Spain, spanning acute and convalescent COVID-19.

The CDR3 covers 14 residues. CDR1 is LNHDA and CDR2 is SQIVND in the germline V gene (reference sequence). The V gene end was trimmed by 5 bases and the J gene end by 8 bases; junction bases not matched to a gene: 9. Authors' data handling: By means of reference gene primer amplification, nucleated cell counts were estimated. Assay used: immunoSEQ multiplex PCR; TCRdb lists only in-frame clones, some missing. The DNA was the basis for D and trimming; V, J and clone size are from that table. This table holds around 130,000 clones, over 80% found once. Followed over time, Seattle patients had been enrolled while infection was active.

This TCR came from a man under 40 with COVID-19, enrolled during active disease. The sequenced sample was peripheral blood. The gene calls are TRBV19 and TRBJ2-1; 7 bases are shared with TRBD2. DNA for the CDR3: TGTGCCAGTAGTCCACGGCGGGAGAGTTATGAGCAGTTCTTC. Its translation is CASSPRRESYEQFF.